This T cell receptor beta chain was sequenced during a study of cytomegalovirus exposure and HLA in healthy donors. Study-level findings and limits: In a later analysis, approximately 15,000 TCR beta sequences were associated with HLA alleles at 0.05 false discovery rate. Reports described diagnosis of cytomegalovirus status by the classifier as highly specific and sensitive.

Germline loops: CDR1 SGHTA, CDR2 FQGNSA. The J segment lost 5 bases and the V segment lost 5 bases, leaving 6 bases of the junction unmatched. The CDR3 is made up of 14 amino acids. This clone appeared a few times. Its specificity is not known. Primers for the PCR totalled 60 Vbeta and 13 Jbeta. The assay was immunoSEQ multiplex PCR, and TCRdb's table has in-frame clones only and misses some. Of approximately 75,000 clones detected, roughly 88% appear once; the ten largest clones hold approximately 17%. This receptor was taken from a man aged 65 to 79 in good health and CMV-seropositive. The genes are TRBV7-2 and TRBJ1-1; TRBD1 agrees at 9 bases. The sequenced sample was PBMCs. The CDR3 DNA follows: TGTGCCAGCAGCATACAGGGGGCCCTAACTGAAGCTTTCTTT. Translation gives CASSIQGALTEAFF.